This is a list of T cell receptor beta chains from one sample in a study of T cell changes during pregnancy in multiple sclerosis. Assay: immunoSEQ multiplex PCR; the TCRdb copy retains only in-frame clones and omits some. The profile covers some 79,000 clones, with just over 90% appearing a single time and less than 0.6% taken by the ten largest. The input for sequencing was CD4+ T cells from peripheral blood mononuclear cells, taken in the second trimester of pregnancy. These receptors all come from a female donor with multiple sclerosis, enrolled in a pregnancy study. CDR3s include the opening cysteine and the closing phenylalanine or tryptophan. The D gene is left open where the match is weak. The size field is filled for only some rows; it gives once, few, many or a size class.

d_call: -; clone_size: -; v_call: TRBV5-6; j_call: TRBJ1-1; cdr3_aa: CASSINRVNTEAFF; cdr3_nt: TGTGCCAGCAGCATAAACCGGGTAAACACTGAAGCTTTCTTT
d_call: -; clone_size: -; v_call: TRBV5-1; j_call: TRBJ1-2; cdr3_aa: CASNEQGYGYTF; cdr3_nt: TGCGCCAGCAACGAACAGGGCTATGGCTACACCTTC
d_call: -; clone_size: -; v_call: TRBV28; j_call: TRBJ2-7; cdr3_aa: CASSLYALALSYEQYF; cdr3_nt: TGTGCCAGCAGTTTATATGCCCTAGCATTGTCCTACGAGCAGTACTTC
d_call: TRBD1; clone_size: -; v_call: TRBV7-3; j_call: TRBJ1-1; cdr3_aa: CASSLNDRAGTEAFF; cdr3_nt: TGTGCCAGCAGCTTAAACGACAGGGCCGGCACTGAAGCTTTCTTT
d_call: -; clone_size: -; v_call: TRBV6-5; j_call: TRBJ2-7; cdr3_aa: CASSQQGSLYEQYF; cdr3_nt: TGTGCCAGCAGCCAACAGGGATCCCTCTACGAGCAGTACTTC
d_call: TRBD2; clone_size: -; v_call: TRBV5-4; j_call: TRBJ2-7; cdr3_aa: CASSPKLRAGVYEQYF; cdr3_nt: TGTGCCAGCAGCCCAAAACTAAGAGCGGGGGTCTACGAGCAGTACTTC
d_call: TRBD1; clone_size: -; v_call: TRBV4-3; j_call: TRBJ2-2; cdr3_aa: CASSQDGTVYTGELFF; cdr3_nt: TGCGCCAGCAGCCAGGATGGGACAGTGTACACCGGGGAGCTGTTTTTT
d_call: TRBD1; clone_size: -; v_call: TRBV19; j_call: TRBJ2-7; cdr3_aa: CASSPVRQGSSYEQYF; cdr3_nt: TGTGCCAGCTCCCCCGTGAGACAGGGCAGCTCCTACGAGCAGTACTTC
d_call: -; clone_size: -; v_call: TRBV5-5; j_call: TRBJ1-1; cdr3_aa: CASSLDGWNTEAFF; cdr3_nt: TGTGCCAGCAGCTTGGACGGGTGGAACACTGAAGCTTTCTTT
d_call: -; clone_size: -; v_call: TRBV9; j_call: TRBJ2-2; cdr3_aa: CASSPWIAGGELFF; cdr3_nt: TGTGCCAGCAGCCCCTGGATTGCGGGCGGGGAGCTGTTTTTT
d_call: -; clone_size: -; v_call: TRBV6-1; j_call: TRBJ2-7; cdr3_aa: CASSEEILYEQYF; cdr3_nt: TGTGCCAGCAGTGAAGAAATTCTCTACGAGCAGTACTTC
d_call: -; clone_size: -; v_call: TRBV5-1; j_call: TRBJ1-1; cdr3_aa: CASSPRGRDNTEAFF; cdr3_nt: TGCGCCAGCAGCCCTCGAGGGCGTGATAACACTGAAGCTTTCTTT
d_call: TRBD1; clone_size: -; v_call: TRBV11-1; j_call: TRBJ1-6; cdr3_aa: CASRGPRDRGLTGNSPLHF; cdr3_nt: TGTGCCAGCAGGGGACCTCGGGACAGGGGGCTAACTGGGAATTCACCCCTCCACTTT
d_call: -; clone_size: -; v_call: TRBV28; j_call: TRBJ1-2; cdr3_aa: CASRISQAPMLGYTF; cdr3_nt: TGTGCCAGCAGAATTTCACAGGCGCCGATGCTCGGCTACACCTTC
d_call: -; clone_size: -; v_call: TRBV6-1; j_call: TRBJ1-2; cdr3_aa: CASSEEIAGDYGYTF; cdr3_nt: TGTGCCAGCAGTGAAGAGATTGCCGGGGACTATGGCTACACCTTC
d_call: -; clone_size: -; v_call: TRBV4-1; j_call: TRBJ1-1; cdr3_aa: CASSQVRDTEAFF; cdr3_nt: TGCGCCAGCAGCCAAGTCCGGGACACTGAAGCTTTCTTT
d_call: TRBD1; clone_size: -; v_call: TRBV30; j_call: TRBJ1-1; cdr3_aa: CAWSTTRQGASEAFF; cdr3_nt: TGTGCCTGGAGTACTACTCGCCAGGGGGCCTCTGAAGCTTTCTTT
d_call: TRBD1; clone_size: -; v_call: TRBV19; j_call: TRBJ1-4; cdr3_aa: CASTMTGVDEKLFF; cdr3_nt: TGTGCCAGTACCATGACAGGGGTTGATGAAAAACTGTTTTTT
d_call: TRBD2; clone_size: -; v_call: TRBV27; j_call: TRBJ2-3; cdr3_aa: CASSLLPSGSGDTQYF; cdr3_nt: TGTGCCAGCAGTTTATTACCTAGCGGGAGTGGTGATACGCAGTATTTT
d_call: -; clone_size: -; v_call: TRBV2; j_call: TRBJ2-6; cdr3_aa: CASRQGSGANVLTF; cdr3_nt: TGTGCCAGCAGACAGGGATCTGGGGCCAACGTCCTGACTTTC
d_call: -; clone_size: -; v_call: TRBV9; j_call: TRBJ1-3; cdr3_aa: CASSPYHPGGDTIYF; cdr3_nt: TGTGCCAGCAGCCCCTATCACCCGGGGGGGGACACCATATATTTT
d_call: -; clone_size: -; v_call: TRBV19; j_call: TRBJ2-7; cdr3_aa: CASTQRGGSSYEQYF; cdr3_nt: TGTGCCAGTACACAAAGGGGGGGGAGCTCCTACGAGCAGTACTTC
d_call: -; clone_size: few; v_call: TRBV5-1; j_call: TRBJ1-6; cdr3_aa: CASSPRHDNSPLHF; cdr3_nt: TGCGCCAGCAGCCCGAGACACGATAATTCACCCCTCCACTTT
d_call: -; clone_size: -; v_call: TRBV5-4; j_call: TRBJ2-5; cdr3_aa: CASSLVIGDKETQYF; cdr3_nt: TGTGCCAGCAGCTTAGTGATAGGGGATAAAGAGACCCAGTACTTC
d_call: TRBD1; clone_size: -; v_call: TRBV7-9; j_call: TRBJ1-5; cdr3_aa: CASSSQGVNQPQHF; cdr3_nt: TGTGCCAGCAGCTCACAGGGGGTGAATCAGCCCCAGCATTTT
d_call: -; clone_size: -; v_call: TRBV7-6; j_call: TRBJ2-3; cdr3_aa: CASSLVGYNLDTQYF; cdr3_nt: TGTGCCAGCAGCTTAGTGGGCTACAATTTAGATACGCAGTATTTT
d_call: -; clone_size: -; v_call: TRBV28; j_call: TRBJ2-7; cdr3_aa: CASSLFSGVSYEQYF; cdr3_nt: TGTGCCAGCAGTTTGTTTAGCGGAGTCTCCTACGAGCAGTACTTC
d_call: -; clone_size: few; v_call: TRBV6-6; j_call: TRBJ1-3; cdr3_aa: CASHASGTIYF; cdr3_nt: TGTGCCAGCCACGCCTCAGGAACCATATATTTT
d_call: -; clone_size: -; v_call: TRBV11-3; j_call: TRBJ1-1; cdr3_aa: CASSPPGNTEAFF; cdr3_nt: TGTGCCAGCAGCCCACCCGGGAACACTGAAGCTTTCTTT
d_call: TRBD1; clone_size: -; v_call: TRBV29-1; j_call: TRBJ2-7; cdr3_aa: CSVGQAYEQYF; cdr3_nt: TGCAGCGTAGGACAGGCTTACGAGCAGTACTTC
d_call: -; clone_size: -; v_call: TRBV30; j_call: TRBJ1-5; cdr3_aa: CAWSGQINQPQHF; cdr3_nt: TGTGCCTGGAGTGGACAGATTAATCAGCCCCAGCATTTT
d_call: -; clone_size: -; v_call: TRBV28; j_call: TRBJ1-5; cdr3_aa: CASSFVRFDQPQHF; cdr3_nt: TGTGCCAGCAGTTTTGTCAGGTTTGATCAGCCCCAGCATTTT
d_call: TRBD1; clone_size: -; v_call: TRBV6-1; j_call: TRBJ1-1; cdr3_aa: CASSWDRGTEAFF; cdr3_nt: TGTGCCAGCAGCTGGGACAGGGGCACTGAAGCTTTCTTT
d_call: TRBD1; clone_size: -; v_call: TRBV6-6; j_call: TRBJ1-2; cdr3_aa: CASSYEGQGRGGYTF; cdr3_nt: TGTGCCAGCAGTTACGAGGGACAGGGGAGAGGTGGCTACACCTTC
d_call: -; clone_size: -; v_call: TRBV14; j_call: TRBJ1-1; cdr3_aa: CASSSRVRGAEAFF; cdr3_nt: TGTGCCAGCAGCTCAAGGGTTAGGGGCGCTGAAGCTTTCTTT
d_call: -; clone_size: -; v_call: TRBV5-1; j_call: TRBJ2-1; cdr3_aa: CASSWSFGGEQFF; cdr3_nt: TGCGCCAGCAGCTGGTCCTTTGGAGGTGAGCAGTTCTTC